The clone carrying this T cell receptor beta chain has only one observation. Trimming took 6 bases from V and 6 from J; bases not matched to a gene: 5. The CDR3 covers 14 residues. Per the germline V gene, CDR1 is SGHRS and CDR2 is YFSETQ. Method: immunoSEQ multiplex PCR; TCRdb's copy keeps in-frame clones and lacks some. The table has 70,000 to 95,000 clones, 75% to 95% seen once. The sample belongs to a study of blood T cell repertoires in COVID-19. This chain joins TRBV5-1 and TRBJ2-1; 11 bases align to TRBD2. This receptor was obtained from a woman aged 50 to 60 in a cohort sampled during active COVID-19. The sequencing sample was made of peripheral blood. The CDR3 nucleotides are TGCGCCAGCAAATTAGCGGGGGGGCTCAATGAGCAGTTCTTC. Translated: CASKLAGGLNEQFF.